This T cell receptor (beta chain) comes out of a study of T-cell memory formation after mild COVID-19. Unmatched junction bases numbered 2, after V lost 6 bases and J lost 3 bases. The CDR3 has 12 residues. The germline CDR1 and CDR2 sequences are DFQATT and SNEGSKA (reference sequence). Study outcomes and limitations: Shrinking CD4+ clones were chiefly CM and EM; CD8+ ones were chiefly EMRA. Day 15 to 85 contracting clones showed balanced CD4/CD8; day 15 to 37 expanders favored CD4+.

This clonotype showed up just a few times. Its antigen is undetermined. Barcoded TCR alpha and TCR beta cDNA libraries with UMIs came from 5'RACE using constant-segment primers. TCRdb ran MiXCR on the 5' RACE reads and lists one entry per CDR3 protein. This sample has under 400,000 distinct CDR3 sequences, with roughly 21% found just once. The chain carries TRBV20-1 and TRBJ1-5; 7 nucleotides match TRBD1. Specimen: PBMCs or a T cell subset sorted from them (not recorded which). This receptor was taken from an adult woman who had mild COVID-19 (a few samples of this study predate the infection). Cell type and time point are not known. The chain's CDR3 is CSAQGNNQPQHF. CDR3 in DNA: TGCAGTGCACAGGGGAACAATCAGCCCCAGCATTTT.